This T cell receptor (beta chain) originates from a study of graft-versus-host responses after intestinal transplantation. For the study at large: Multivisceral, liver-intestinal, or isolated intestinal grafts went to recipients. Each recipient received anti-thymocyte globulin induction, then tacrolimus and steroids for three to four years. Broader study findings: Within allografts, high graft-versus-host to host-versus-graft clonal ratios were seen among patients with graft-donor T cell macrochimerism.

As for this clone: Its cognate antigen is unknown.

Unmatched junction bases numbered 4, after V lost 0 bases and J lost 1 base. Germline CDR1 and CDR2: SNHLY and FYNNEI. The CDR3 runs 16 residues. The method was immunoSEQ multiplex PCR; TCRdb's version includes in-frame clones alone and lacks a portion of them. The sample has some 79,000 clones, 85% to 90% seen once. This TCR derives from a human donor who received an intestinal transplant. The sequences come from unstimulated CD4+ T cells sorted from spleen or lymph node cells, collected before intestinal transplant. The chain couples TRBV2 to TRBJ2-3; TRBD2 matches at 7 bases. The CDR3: CASSEAGGERTDTQYF. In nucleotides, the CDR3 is TGTGCCAGCAGTGAAGCGGGAGGGGAGCGCACAGATACGCAGTATTTT.